This passage covers 17 T cell receptor beta chains from one sample sequenced in a study of CD8 T cells in Susac syndrome. RNA was extracted with the RNeasy kit, and a quantity of about 0.45 to 1 ug was reverse transcribed using random hexamers. Using its own MiXCR run on the immunoSEQ multiplex PCR reads, TCRdb lists one record per CDR3 protein. This sample yields over 100,000 distinct CDR3 sequences, of which over 90% are seen a single time; 0.28% belongs to the top ten. Sequenced: CD8+ T cells from PBMCs. These receptor sequences come from a human donor with Susac syndrome.

J is TRBJ2-2 and V is TRBV7-9; D is ambiguous. The CDR3 has 14 amino acids. CDR1 is SEHNR, CDR2 FQNEAQ, per germline (reference sequence). The germline V and J ends were trimmed by 4 bases and 4 bases, with 10 bases remaining between them. As DNA, the CDR3 is TGTGCCAGCAGCTGGGCAGGCCCCACCGGGGAGCTGTTTTTT. Its protein product is CASSWAGPTGELFF.

The V and J genes are TRBV6-5 and TRBJ2-1; 7 positions match TRBD1. Germline values: CDR1 MNHEY, CDR2 SVGAGI. The CDR3 spans 15 residues. V dropped 6 bases and J dropped 1; count of bases not matched to a gene: 6. CDR3 nucleotide sequence: TGTGCCAGCAGCCGCGACAGGGTTTCCTACAATGAGCAGTTCTTC. Its protein is CASSRDRVSYNEQFF.

The rearrangement joins TRBV5-5 to TRBJ2-7, with D unresolved. The CDR3 length is 13 residues. Per the germline V gene, CDR1 is SGHKS and CDR2 is YYEKEE (reference sequence). Trimming removed 4 bases at V and 0 bases at J, with 8 bases between. The CDR3 DNA follows: TGTGCCAGCAGCGTCACAGTCTCCTACGAGCAGTACTTC. Protein product: CASSVTVSYEQYF. The whole variable domain, remainder taken from reference TRBV5-5 and TRBJ2-7, is DAGVTQSPTHLIKTRGQQVTLRCSPISGHKSVSWYQQVLGQGPQFIFQYYEKEERGRGNFPDRFSARQFPNYSSELNVNALLLGDSALYLCASSVTVSYEQYFGPGTRLTVT.

The chain links TRBV3-1 to TRBJ2-7, with D uncertain. Germline CDR1 and CDR2: LGHDT and YNNKEL (reference sequence). Trimming left V 1 base short and J 6 bases short, with 16 bases between. The CDR3 sequence is 15 residues long. The chain's CDR3 is CASSQALVLTVEQYF. In nucleotides, the CDR3 is TGTGCCAGCAGCCAAGCGTTAGTCTTGACGGTCGAGCAGTACTTC.

This chain uses TRBV20-1 with TRBJ1-2, with D possibly TRBD1 on 6 matching bases. The CDR3 totals 12 residues. V lost 3 bases, J lost 3 bases, and 8 bases lay in between. Per germline, CDR1 DFQATT and CDR2 SNEGSKA (reference sequence). The CDR3 bases are TGCAGTGCTAGGTACAGGGACTATGGCTACACCTTC. Its translation: CSARYRDYGYTF.

A few counts support this clonotype. This chain connects TRBV27 to TRBJ2-5; D gene ambiguous. The CDR3 is 12 amino acids. V was clipped by 2 bases and J by 7 bases, with 8 bases between them. Germline V lookup: CDR1 MNHEY, CDR2 SMNVEV (reference sequence). CDR3 in DNA: TGTGCCAGCAGTTTAGGCCTAGGGACCCAGTACTTC. Its translation is CASSLGLGTQYF.

The genes are TRBV27 and TRBJ2-1; 9 bases line up with TRBD1. V lost 2 bases, J lost 4 bases, and 3 bases stayed unmatched. CDR1 and CDR2 from the germline V gene are MNHEY and SMNVEV (reference sequence). This CDR3 region has 15 residues. CDR3 in amino acids: CASSLVQGAYNEQFF. The CDR3 nucleotides are TGTGCCAGCAGTTTAGTACAGGGGGCTTACAATGAGCAGTTCTTC.

CDR3 sequence (DNA): TGTGCCTGGATACCGGGCGGGTACCCTGGGGCCAACGTCCTGACTTTC. This encodes CAWIPGGYPGANVLTF. This chain uses TRBV30 with TRBJ2-6, with D possibly being TRBD2 (5 bases). Trimming took off 4 bases at V and 2 bases at J, with 15 bases between the two ends. The CDR3 has 16 amino acids. From germline, CDR1 is GTSNPN and CDR2 SVGIG (reference sequence).

The chain has TRBV20-1 and TRBJ1-1; possibly TRBD1 for D (5 bases). V was pared by 5 bases and J by 1 base, with 20 bases between. CDR1 is DFQATT, CDR2 SNEGSKA, per germline (reference sequence). This CDR3 is built from 16 residues. The CDR3 reads CSAPKRRGEANTEAFF. CDR3 bases: TGCAGTGCTCCAAAACGTAGAGGGGAGGCGAACACTGAAGCTTTCTTT.

V usage is TRBV14 and J usage is TRBJ2-7, with D perhaps matching TRBD2 (6 bases). V was shortened by 0 bases and J by 2 bases, with 11 bases between the two germline ends. The CDR3 covers 15 residues. Germline CDR1 and CDR2: SGHDN and FVKESK. The CDR3 nucleotides are TGTGCCAGCAGCCAAGATGGAGGGACCCCCTACGAGCAGTACTTC. Translating it yields CASSQDGGTPYEQYF.

The CDR3 protein is CASSLSTTNEKLFF. The CDR3 DNA reads as TGTGCCAGCAGTTTATCTACAACTAATGAAAAACTGTTTTTT. V gene TRBV12-3 or TRBV12-4 combines with J gene TRBJ1-4; the D is unclear. The CDR3 contains 14 residues. V was shortened by 2 bases and J by 0 bases, with 4 bases between the two germline ends.

The genes are TRBV2 and TRBJ2-7; D might be TRBD1 (6 bases). The CDR3 totals 13 residues. Germline V lookup: CDR1 SNHLY, CDR2 FYNNEI. With 7 bases removed from V and 5 bases from J, the gap between germline ends came to 15 bases. CDR3 protein: CASTDRLGNEQYF. CDR3 bases: TGTGCCAGCACCGACAGGCTCGGGAACGAGCAGTACTTC.

This chain joins TRBV29-1 and TRBJ1-4, with D unresolved. The CDR3 extends over 17 amino acids. Between the trimmed V and J ends, which lost 6 bases and 0 bases, there was a span of 20 bases. The V gene's germline CDR1 is SQVTM and CDR2 ANQGSEA. In nucleotides, the CDR3 is TGCAGCGTCGAATCTCTCGACGGATATGCAACTAATGAAAAACTGTTTTTT. Translated, it gives CSVESLDGYATNEKLFF.

The rearrangement links TRBV29-1 to TRBJ2-7; D is perhaps TRBD1 or TRBD2 (5 bases each). Germline values: CDR1 SQVTM, CDR2 ANQGSEA. V lost 6 bases to trimming and J lost 0 bases, with 12 bases between them. The CDR3 covers 13 residues. The CDR3 loop reads CSVQDSSSYEQYF. CDR3 in DNA: TGCAGCGTACAGGACTCGAGCTCCTACGAGCAGTACTTC.

The chain recombines TRBV20-1 with TRBJ2-6; D remains unclear. CDR1 and CDR2 from the germline V gene are DFQATT and SNEGSKA (reference sequence). With 5 bases removed from V and 3 bases from J, the gap between germline ends came to 8 bases. The CDR3 covers 13 residues. The CDR3, as DNA: TGCAGTGCTCATCCTGGTGGGGCCAACGTCCTGACTTTC. Amino acids: CSAHPGGANVLTF.

The chain couples TRBV12-5 to TRBJ1-5; D is undetermined. The CDR3 loop spans 14 amino acids. V was trimmed by 5 bases and J by 7 bases, leaving 15 bases between them. Germline CDR1 LGHNT, CDR2 FRNRAP. This chain's CDR3 is CASGLVGYGQPQHF. CDR3 coding DNA: TGTGCTAGTGGTCTCGTGGGGTACGGGCAGCCCCAGCATTTT. Full variable domain (remainder filled in from reference TRBV12-5 and TRBJ1-5): DARVTQTPRHKVTEMGQEVTMRCQPILGHNTVFWYRQTMMQGLELLAYFRNRAPLDDSGMPKDRFSAEMPDATLATLKIQPSEPRDSAVYFCASGLVGYGQPQHFGDGTRLSIL.

The chain is built from TRBV3-1 and TRBJ1-2, with D uncertain. Trimming pared 2 bases from V and 5 bases from J, leaving 9 bases between. CDR1 is LGHDT and CDR2 is YNNKEL in the germline V gene (reference sequence). CDR3 length equals 13 residues. The CDR3 sequence is CASSQTATYGYTF. For the CDR3, the DNA is TGTGCCAGCAGCCAAACGGCGACATATGGCTACACCTTC.